This T cell receptor (beta chain) was profiled in a study of blood T cells in healthy people across ages. Looked up from germline, CDR1 is MNHEY and CDR2 is SVGAGI. The CDR3 length is 15 residues. Trimming removed 8 bases from V and 4 bases from J, with 18 bases in between. Isolated PBMCs totaled at least 6 million in each sample. Next came a second PCR, run for about 7 to 11 cycles, which used a sample-barcoded 5' primer along with a J-beta primer mix. TCRdb reprocessed the 5' RACE reads via MiXCR and lists one record per CDR3 protein. Among 650,000 to 800,000 distinct CDR3 sequences listed, 52% were seen once.

J is TRBJ2-1 and V is TRBV6-5, with a tentative D call TRBD2 (5 bases). The sequence was collected from an elderly woman in good health. Sequencing input: blood. The CDR3 DNA reads TGTGCCAGCTCCCCCGGGGAATTTCGTTACAATGAGCAGTTCTTC. This encodes CASSPGEFRYNEQFF.